The rows below give T cell receptor beta chains drawn from one sample of a study of T cells in Graves' hyperthyroidism and ophthalmopathy. TCRdb re-called the multiplex PCR reads through MiXCR, storing one row per CDR3 protein. The table records around 700,000 distinct CDR3 sequences, 35% of them present only once. Sequenced sample: blood. Every receptor here comes from a woman aged 40 to 55 with Graves' hyperthyroidism. The CDR3 runs from the conserved cysteine through the conserved F or W. Each record gives: clone size, J gene, V gene, D gene, CDR3 protein, CDR3 DNA. The D gene is left open where the match is weak. Where a row states a size, it is once, few, many or the class of an expanded clone; other rows omit it.

clone_size: -
j_call: TRBJ2-7
v_call: TRBV11-2
d_call: -
cdr3_aa: CASSFGGGGPYEQYF
cdr3_nt: TGTGCCAGCAGCTTCGGTGGCGGCGGCCCCTACGAGCAGTACTTC

clone_size: -
j_call: TRBJ2-6
v_call: TRBV10-2
d_call: -
cdr3_aa: CASSESVGSGANVLTF
cdr3_nt: TGCGCCAGCAGTGAGTCGGTGGGGAGTGGGGCCAACGTCCTGACTTTC

clone_size: -
j_call: TRBJ2-7
v_call: TRBV7-9
d_call: -
cdr3_aa: CASTTPGRSGPRTWEQYF
cdr3_nt: TGTGCCAGCACTACCCCTGGTCGGTCGGGGCCCAGAACGTGGGAGCAGTACTTC

clone_size: -
j_call: TRBJ1-1
v_call: TRBV29-1
d_call: -
cdr3_aa: CSVPTGTYEAFF
cdr3_nt: TGCAGCGTTCCTACCGGGACATATGAAGCTTTCTTT

clone_size: many
j_call: TRBJ1-4
v_call: TRBV20-1
d_call: -
cdr3_aa: CSGKGDGEKLFF
cdr3_nt: TGCAGTGGAAAGGGGGATGGAGAAAAACTGTTTTTT

clone_size: few
j_call: TRBJ1-1
v_call: TRBV7-9
d_call: -
cdr3_aa: CASSQIGATEAFF
cdr3_nt: TGTGCCAGCAGCCAAATAGGGGCCACTGAAGCTTTCTTT

clone_size: -
j_call: TRBJ2-7
v_call: TRBV7-6
d_call: -
cdr3_aa: CASSLIASAGGLSYEQYF
cdr3_nt: TGTGCCAGCAGCCTCATTGCTTCGGCAGGGGGGTTGTCCTACGAGCAGTACTTC

clone_size: -
j_call: TRBJ1-3
v_call: TRBV5-1
d_call: TRBD1
cdr3_aa: CASSYRGQGVNTIYF
cdr3_nt: TGTGCCAGCAGCTACCGGGGACAGGGGGTAAACACCATATATTTT

clone_size: -
j_call: TRBJ2-5
v_call: TRBV20-1
d_call: -
cdr3_aa: CSAREGAETQYF
cdr3_nt: TGCAGTGCTAGAGAGGGAGCAGAGACCCAGTACTTC

clone_size: many
j_call: TRBJ1-2
v_call: TRBV6-5
d_call: -
cdr3_aa: CASSYSSDWGGYTF
cdr3_nt: TGTGCCAGCAGTTACTCGTCTGATTGGGGTGGCTACACCTTC

clone_size: -
j_call: TRBJ2-7
v_call: TRBV12-3/TRBV12-4
d_call: TRBD1
cdr3_aa: CASSLGTGYSSYEQYF
cdr3_nt: TGTGCCAGCAGTTTAGGGACAGGTTACAGCTCCTACGAGCAGTACTTC

clone_size: many
j_call: TRBJ1-2
v_call: TRBV7-9
d_call: -
cdr3_aa: CASSSAEDGYTF
cdr3_nt: TGTGCCAGCAGCTCTGCCGAGGATGGCTACACCTTC

clone_size: many
j_call: TRBJ2-2
v_call: TRBV5-6
d_call: TRBD2
cdr3_aa: CASSLSAGARTGELFF
cdr3_nt: TGTGCCAGCAGCTTGTCAGCGGGAGCTCGAACCGGGGAGCTGTTTTTT

clone_size: -
j_call: TRBJ2-2
v_call: TRBV24-1
d_call: TRBD1
cdr3_aa: CATSDLQGANTGELFF
cdr3_nt: TGTGCCACCAGTGATCTACAGGGGGCAAACACCGGGGAGCTGTTTTTT

clone_size: once
j_call: TRBJ2-7
v_call: TRBV7-2
d_call: TRBD1
cdr3_aa: CASTRGTGEQYF
cdr3_nt: TGTGCCAGCACCAGGGGGACAGGGGAGCAGTACTTC

clone_size: many
j_call: TRBJ1-2
v_call: TRBV7-2
d_call: -
cdr3_aa: CASSLALTHGHGYTF
cdr3_nt: TGTGCCAGCAGCTTAGCGTTAACGCATGGACATGGCTACACCTTC

clone_size: -
j_call: TRBJ1-5
v_call: TRBV2
d_call: TRBD1
cdr3_aa: CASSPGTGGQNQPQHF
cdr3_nt: TGTGCCAGCAGTCCCGGGACAGGGGGCCAAAATCAGCCCCAGCATTTT

clone_size: -
j_call: TRBJ1-5
v_call: TRBV19
d_call: -
cdr3_aa: CASSIEPKQPQHF
cdr3_nt: TGTGCCAGTAGTATAGAGCCGAAACAGCCCCAGCATTTT

clone_size: -
j_call: TRBJ1-2
v_call: TRBV11-3
d_call: TRBD1
cdr3_aa: CASSPTGTGDYYGYTF
cdr3_nt: TGTGCCAGCAGCCCGACTGGGACAGGGGACTACTATGGCTACACCTTC

clone_size: few
j_call: TRBJ2-7
v_call: TRBV12-3/TRBV12-4
d_call: -
cdr3_aa: CASSPRGYSPLDYEQYF
cdr3_nt: TGTGCCAGCAGTCCCAGAGGCTACAGCCCCCTGGACTACGAGCAGTACTTC

clone_size: once
j_call: TRBJ2-3
v_call: TRBV24-1
d_call: -
cdr3_aa: CATSGVNTDTQYF
cdr3_nt: TGTGCCACCAGTGGGGTCAACACAGATACGCAGTATTTT

clone_size: -
j_call: TRBJ2-6
v_call: TRBV24-1
d_call: TRBD1
cdr3_aa: CATSDSRQGSKGANVLTF
cdr3_nt: TGTGCCACCAGTGATTCTAGACAGGGGTCTAAGGGGGCCAACGTCCTGACTTTC

clone_size: many
j_call: TRBJ1-2
v_call: TRBV10-3
d_call: -
cdr3_aa: CAISGAGMAGYTF
cdr3_nt: TGTGCCATCAGTGGGGCAGGAATGGCTGGCTACACCTTC

clone_size: many
j_call: TRBJ1-1
v_call: TRBV10-3
d_call: TRBD1
cdr3_aa: CAAQGMNTEAFF
cdr3_nt: TGTGCCGCACAGGGGATGAACACTGAAGCTTTCTTT

clone_size: few
j_call: TRBJ1-4
v_call: TRBV19
d_call: -
cdr3_aa: CASKSPGQSEKLFF
cdr3_nt: TGTGCCAGTAAATCCCCCGGACAGAGTGAAAAACTGTTTTTT

clone_size: many
j_call: TRBJ2-7
v_call: TRBV7-8
d_call: -
cdr3_aa: CASSEGASPYEQYF
cdr3_nt: TGTGCCAGCAGCGAAGGGGCCTCCCCCTACGAGCAGTACTTC

clone_size: -
j_call: TRBJ1-4
v_call: TRBV7-9
d_call: TRBD1
cdr3_aa: CASSQDRRDRGEKLFF
cdr3_nt: TGCGCCAGCAGCCAAGATCGGAGGGACAGGGGCGAAAAACTGTTTTTT

clone_size: -
j_call: TRBJ2-2
v_call: TRBV2
d_call: -
cdr3_aa: CASSDGQGSTGELFF
cdr3_nt: TGTGCCAGCAGTGACGGGCAAGGGAGCACCGGGGAGCTGTTTTTT

clone_size: few
j_call: TRBJ2-2
v_call: TRBV6-1
d_call: TRBD2
cdr3_aa: CASRAGVLNTGELFF
cdr3_nt: TGTGCCAGCAGGGCGGGGGTCCTAAACACCGGGGAGCTGTTTTTT

clone_size: many
j_call: TRBJ1-6
v_call: TRBV9
d_call: -
cdr3_aa: CASSVGLSNSPLHF
cdr3_nt: TGTGCCAGCAGCGTAGGTCTCAGTAATTCACCCCTCCACTTT

clone_size: many
j_call: TRBJ2-2
v_call: TRBV7-9
d_call: TRBD1
cdr3_aa: CASSGAWGTGNTGELFF
cdr3_nt: TGTGCCAGCAGCGGAGCATGGGGGACAGGGAACACCGGGGAGCTGTTTTTT

clone_size: once
j_call: TRBJ2-5
v_call: TRBV2
d_call: -
cdr3_aa: CASITRPQETQYF
cdr3_nt: TGTGCCAGCATAACACGCCCCCAAGAGACCCAGTACTTC

clone_size: many
j_call: TRBJ1-5
v_call: TRBV6-5
d_call: -
cdr3_aa: CASRPQGGQPQHF
cdr3_nt: TGTGCCAGCAGGCCACAGGGCGGTCAGCCCCAGCATTTT

clone_size: many
j_call: TRBJ1-2
v_call: TRBV10-2
d_call: -
cdr3_aa: CASSYLRGPNYGYTF
cdr3_nt: TGCGCCAGCAGTTACCTCAGGGGACCTAACTATGGCTACACCTTC

clone_size: many
j_call: TRBJ2-5
v_call: TRBV2
d_call: -
cdr3_aa: CASSWGQKGETQYF
cdr3_nt: TGTGCCAGCAGCTGGGGGCAGAAGGGGGAGACCCAGTACTTC